What follows are 6 T cell receptor beta chains derived from one specimen sequenced in a study of blood T cell repertoires in COVID-19. The method was immunoSEQ multiplex PCR; TCRdb's version includes in-frame clones alone and lacks a portion of them. This sample carries approximately 85,000 clones, approximately 92% of them seen once, and the ten largest clones take approximately 6%. The specimen was peripheral blood. Receptors were obtained from a woman aged 60 to 75 with active COVID-19.

The chain uses TRBV19 and TRBJ2-7, with TRBD2 as a possible D gene (6 bases). This CDR3 region has 13 residues. Trimming removed 6 bases from V and 4 bases from J, with 13 bases in between. Germline V gene sequence: CDR1 LNHDA, CDR2 SQIVND (reference sequence). The CDR3 region has the DNA TGTGCCAGTAGACCCGGGACTTCTTACGAGCAGTACTTC. The encoded protein is CASRPGTSYEQYF.

The V and J genes are TRBV28 and TRBJ2-5; 7 bases are a match to TRBD1. The V gene end was trimmed by 6 bases and the J gene end by 1 base; junction bases not matched to a gene: 8. The CDR3 is 15 amino acids. In germline, CDR1 is MDHEN, CDR2 SYDVKM. CDR3 protein: CASRTGLGAQETQYF. CDR3 DNA sequence: TGTGCCAGCAGGACAGGGTTGGGGGCCCAAGAGACCCAGTACTTC.

The rearrangement joins TRBV19 to TRBJ2-3, with 8 bases lining up with TRBD2. The CDR3 loop spans 19 amino acids. CDR1 and CDR2 from the germline V gene are LNHDA and SQIVND (reference sequence). The J segment lost 0 bases and the V segment lost 5 bases, leaving 16 bases of the junction unmatched. CDR3 sequence reads: CASSSPRGGGHTSTDTQYF. CDR3 in DNA: TGTGCCAGTAGTTCCCCACGGGGCGGGGGGCACACTAGCACAGATACGCAGTATTTT.

The rearrangement uses TRBV27 and TRBJ1-3; no reliable D call. Germline CDR1 is MNHEY and CDR2 is SMNVEV (reference sequence). V shed 3 bases and J shed 2 bases, with 14 bases lying between them. The CDR3 is 16 amino acids. In nucleotides, the CDR3 is TGTGCCAGCAGTTTGAGCGCGGGTGATACTGGAAACACCATATATTTT. Amino acid sequence: CASSLSAGDTGNTIYF.

The rearrangement links TRBV19 to TRBJ2-1, with 8 positions matching TRBD1. This CDR3 is built from 16 residues. The germline V gene has CDR1 LNHDA and CDR2 SQIVND (reference sequence). The trim removed 4 bases at V and 0 bases at J, leaving 5 bases unmatched. The CDR3 here is CASSNRGASSYNEQFF. As DNA, the CDR3 is TGTGCCAGTAGTAACAGGGGGGCTAGCTCCTACAATGAGCAGTTCTTC.

The chain joins TRBV2 to TRBJ1-2; D is undetermined. This CDR3 is built from 14 residues. Germline lookup yields CDR1 SNHLY and CDR2 FYNNEI. Deletions cut 3 bases from V and 2 bases from J, with 10 bases between. CDR3 sequence: CASSDARLNYGYTF. The CDR3 DNA reads TGTGCCAGCAGTGATGCACGACTAAACTATGGCTACACCTTC. Drawing the rest from reference TRBV2 and TRBJ1-2, the complete variable domain is EPEVTQTPSHQVTQMGQEVILRCVPISNHLYFYWYRQILGQKVEFLVSFYNNEISEKSEIFDDQFSVERPDGSNFTLKIRSTKLEDSAMYFCASSDARLNYGYTFGSGTRLTVV.